This paragraph covers one T cell receptor beta chain sequence. This CDR3 spans 14 amino acids. The germline V gene has CDR1 SEHNR and CDR2 FQNEAQ (reference sequence). The germline V and J ends were trimmed by 4 bases and 0 bases, with 10 bases remaining between them. This entry belongs to a study of T cell changes during pregnancy in multiple sclerosis. Profiling relied on immunoSEQ multiplex PCR, and the TCRdb table lists in-frame clones only, not all of them. Here the sample spans under 70,000 clones, 91% being singletons. The TCR was taken from a female donor in good health, enrolled as a control in a pregnancy study. Specimen: peripheral blood, collected after pregnancy. The chain recombines TRBV7-9 with TRBJ2-7, with a possible D match to TRBD2 (6 bases). CDR3 loop: CASSSSRGSYEQYF. DNA for the CDR3: TGTGCCAGCAGCTCATCGCGGGGCTCCTACGAGCAGTACTTC.